These 26 T cell receptor beta chains were all obtained from the same sample, sequenced in a study of long-term antiretroviral therapy in people with HIV. A v3.0 immunoSEQ assay was performed at survey level. This table comes from immunoSEQ multiplex PCR, and its TCRdb copy is limited to in-frame clones, with some not included. The data contain about 25,000 clones, 65% to 90% of them singletons. This sample comprised unsorted PBMCs, obtained 1.2 years after starting antiretroviral therapy. Every receptor here comes from a man aged 45-65 years with HIV.

V gene TRBV27 combines with J gene TRBJ1-1; TRBD1 agrees at 8 bases. Looked up from germline, CDR1 is MNHEY and CDR2 is SMNVEV (reference sequence). This CDR3 contains 13 residues. Trimming cost V 4 bases and J 8 bases; bases outside gene matches: 6. CDR3 loop: CASSSRGRGEAFF. CDR3 nucleotides: TGTGCCAGCAGTTCCAGGGGGCGAGGGGAAGCTTTCTTT.

The rearrangement links TRBV5-4 to TRBJ2-3, with a weak D call TRBD2 (7 bases). CDR1 and CDR2 from the germline V gene are SGHNT and YYREEE (reference sequence). V was cut by 0 bases and J by 4 bases, with 12 bases left in between. The CDR3 totals 15 residues. CDR3 amino acids: CASSLGGGWADTQYF. The DNA for the CDR3 is TGTGCCAGCAGCTTGGGGGGGGGCTGGGCAGATACGCAGTATTTT.

The chain uses TRBV11-3 and TRBJ2-7; D is unresolved. The CDR3 is made up of 13 amino acids. Trimming stripped 3 bases from V and 2 bases from J, with 8 bases between. The germline CDR1 and CDR2 sequences are SGHNT and YENEEA. Written as DNA, the CDR3 is TGTGCCAGCAGCTTGACCGATACCTACGAGCAGTACTTC. It encodes CASSLTDTYEQYF.

The chain is built from TRBV28 and TRBJ2-2; no clear D. Germline V gene sequence: CDR1 MDHEN, CDR2 SYDVKM. The CDR3 has 14 residues. V shed 6 bases and J shed 3 bases, with 11 bases lying between them. CDR3 in DNA: TGTGCCAGCAGGATGTTACGGGACACCGGGGAGCTGTTTTTT. Amino acids: CASRMLRDTGELFF.

The rearrangement uses TRBV5-1 and TRBJ2-3; D not certain. This CDR3 comprises 14 residues. V shed 0 bases and J shed 3 bases, with 8 bases lying between them. Looked up from germline, CDR1 is SGHRS and CDR2 is YFSETQ. The CDR3 protein is CASSLATETDTQYF. The CDR3 DNA reads as TGCGCCAGCAGCTTGGCCACCGAAACAGATACGCAGTATTTT.

The V gene is TRBV7-3, the J gene TRBJ1-1; the D is unclear. The germline CDR1 and CDR2 sequences are SGHTA and FQGTGA. The CDR3 has 14 residues. The ends were cut back, 1 base at V and 4 bases at J, with 10 bases in the middle. DNA for the CDR3: TGTGCCAGCAGCTTAAACCCTAGCAGCACTGAAGCTTTCTTT. The encoded protein is CASSLNPSSTEAFF.

The chain is built from TRBV9 and TRBJ2-4, with TRBD1 identical over 12 bases. The V and J ends lost 4 bases and 4 bases, in that order; junction bases with no gene match: 6. Looked up from germline, CDR1 is SGDLS and CDR2 is YYNGEE. CDR3 length: 16 amino acids. In DNA form, the CDR3 reads TGTGCCAGCAGCATCGGGACAGGGGGCTTAAAAAACATTCAGTACTTC. This sequence encodes CASSIGTGGLKNIQYF. Complete variable domain (other parts from reference TRBV9 and TRBJ2-4): DSGVTQTPKHLITATGQRVTLRCSPRSGDLSVYWYQQSLDQGLQFLIQYYNGEERAKGNILERFSAQQFPDLHSELNLSSLELGDSALYFCASSIGTGGLKNIQYFGAGTRLSVL.

This clone is a singleton in its sample. The chain couples TRBV19 to TRBJ1-3; 7 nucleotides line up with TRBD1. J was trimmed by 2 bases and V by 11 bases; bases with no gene match: 3. There are 12 residues in the CDR3. The germline CDR1 and CDR2 sequences are LNHDA and SQIVND (reference sequence). This CDR3 is CASGTAGNTIYF. The CDR3 DNA is TGTGCCTCCGGGACAGCTGGAAACACCATATATTTT.

V gene TRBV6-5 combines with J gene TRBJ2-7; TRBD1 aligns across 7 bases. The CDR3 totals 15 residues. CDR1 and CDR2 from the germline V gene are MNHEY and SVGAGI. With 0 bases clipped from V and 3 bases from J, the junction kept 5 bases outside the gene matches. In DNA, the CDR3 is TGTGCCAGCAGTTACTCACAGGGGCCAGTCTACGAGCAGTACTTC. Amino acid sequence: CASSYSQGPVYEQYF.

The chain has TRBV6-5 and TRBJ2-7, with D unresolved. This CDR3 region has 16 residues. CDR1 MNHEY and CDR2 SVGAGI come from the germline V gene. The germline V and J ends were trimmed by 0 bases and 0 bases, with 12 bases remaining between them. CDR3 region: CASSYSKLTGSYEQYF. CDR3 nucleotide sequence: TGTGCCAGCAGTTACTCGAAACTGACGGGCTCCTACGAGCAGTACTTC.

The V call is TRBV6-4, the J call TRBJ1-2; no reliable D call. V lost 5 bases, J lost 0 bases, and 13 bases lay in between. The CDR3 is 15 amino acids. Per germline, CDR1 MRHNA and CDR2 SNTAGT. CDR3 loop: CASSPIKGSNYGYTF. The DNA for the CDR3 is TGTGCCAGCAGTCCCATTAAGGGTTCTAACTATGGCTACACCTTC.

Comment on this clone: Additional DNA sequences in this sample encode the identical CDR3. The chain joins TRBV7-9 to TRBJ1-5; D remains ambiguous. The CDR3 runs to 12 residues. Germline V CDR1 and CDR2: SEHNR, FQNEAQ (reference sequence). The V and J ends lost 3 bases and 6 bases respectively, with 6 bases between them. CDR3 sequence reads: CASSLGTQPQHF. The CDR3 nucleotides read TGTGCCAGCAGCTTGGGAACTCAGCCCCAGCATTTT.

The chain uses TRBV5-6 and TRBJ1-3; a possible D gene is TRBD1 (6 bases). The CDR3 runs to 14 residues. Deletions cut 4 bases from V and 1 base from J, with 9 bases between. Germline V gene data show CDR1 as SGHDT and CDR2 as YYEEEE. As DNA, the CDR3 is TGTGCCAGCAGCCCGCAGGGGTCTGGAAACACCATATATTTT. As protein: CASSPQGSGNTIYF.

The chain recombines TRBV19 with TRBJ2-5, with D perhaps matching TRBD1 (5 bases). The CDR3 totals 13 residues. CDR1 and CDR2 (germline): LNHDA, SQIVND (reference sequence). V lost 4 bases and J lost 3, with 9 bases in between. The CDR3 is CASSSQGEETQYF. CDR3 DNA sequence: TGTGCCAGTAGTAGTCAGGGCGAAGAGACCCAGTACTTC.

This rearrangement joins TRBV5-8 to TRBJ2-7; maybe TRBD2 (6 bases). V lost 5 bases and J 0 bases, leaving 12 bases between the germline ends. Per the germline V gene, CDR1 is SGHTS and CDR2 is YDEGEE. The CDR3 covers 14 residues. The CDR3 region is CASSYGTSSYEQYF. The CDR3 DNA sequence: TGTGCCAGCAGTTATGGGACTTCCTCCTACGAGCAGTACTTC.

The V gene is TRBV15, the J gene TRBJ2-7, with TRBD2 matching over 8 bases. The germline V gene encodes CDR1 LNHNV and CDR2 YYDKDF (reference sequence). Trimming at V came to 2 bases and at J to 6 bases, leaving 9 bases not matched to a gene. There are 15 residues in the CDR3. The CDR3, as DNA: TGTGCCACCAGCAGAACCGGGACTAGGCGGATCGAGCAGTACTTC. Amino acid sequence: CATSRTGTRRIEQYF. Supplemented by reference TRBV15 and TRBJ2-7, the full variable domain reads DAMVIQNPRYQVTQFGKPVTLSCSQTLNHNVMYWYQQKSSQAPKLLFHYYDKDFNNEADTPDNFQSRRPNTSFCFLDIRSPGLGDTAMYLCATSRTGTRRIEQYFGPGTRLTVT.

This clone was observed once. The chain is built from TRBV30 and TRBJ2-3; maybe TRBD1 (6 bases). The CDR3 totals 12 residues. V was shortened by 1 base and J by 9 bases, with 11 bases between the two germline ends. Germline CDR1 reads GTSNPN; CDR2 reads SVGIG (reference sequence). The CDR3 coding sequence is TGTGCCTGGAGTGCTCGGGACATAACGCAGTATTTT. It is translated as CAWSARDITQYF.

This CDR3 reads CASNPGLNQPQHF. CDR3 DNA: TGTGCCAGCAACCCAGGACTAAATCAGCCCCAGCATTTT. The rearrangement joins TRBV2 to TRBJ1-5; D not resolved. Germline V gene data show CDR1 as SNHLY and CDR2 as FYNNEI. Deletions cut 7 bases from V and 4 bases from J, with 11 bases between. The CDR3 spans 13 residues.

This clone is termed medium-sized. The chain couples TRBV6-5 to TRBJ1-2, with D possibly TRBD1 on 6 matching bases. V was shortened by 2 bases and J by 6 bases, with 16 bases between the two germline ends. In germline, CDR1 is MNHEY, CDR2 SVGAGI. The CDR3 contains 15 residues. The CDR3 region has the DNA TGTGCCAGCAGTTACACTAGGACAGCCGGGGATGGCTACACCTTC. Protein: CASSYTRTAGDGYTF.

V is TRBV6-5 and J is TRBJ1-1, with 8 bases fitting TRBD1. Germline CDR1 reads MNHEY; CDR2 reads SVGAGI. The CDR3 loop spans 14 amino acids. With V trimmed by 5 bases and J by 7 bases, 9 bases remained unmatched. CDR3 sequence reads: CASSIRTGLDEAFF. The CDR3 DNA is TGTGCCAGCAGTATTCGGACAGGGCTAGATGAAGCTTTCTTT.

The V call is TRBV30, the J call TRBJ1-6, with 7 positions matching TRBD1. In germline, CDR1 is GTSNPN, CDR2 SVGIG (reference sequence). Losses at the gene ends were 1 base for V and 12 bases for J; bases not matched to a gene: 9. CDR3 length: 14 amino acids. The DNA of the CDR3 is TGTGCCTGGAGTGAAGGCAGGGGGTGGGGACCCCTCCACTTT. Translating it yields CAWSEGRGWGPLHF.

The sample holds a few counts of this clone. The rearrangement joins TRBV28 to TRBJ1-2; D is unclear. The CDR3 covers 14 residues. The V end lost 5 bases, the J end lost 2 bases, and 12 bases lay between the germline ends. Germline values: CDR1 MDHEN, CDR2 SYDVKM. The CDR3 nucleotides are TGTGCCAGCAGTATCATCCAAATGAACTATGGCTACACCTTC. This translates into CASSIIQMNYGYTF.

This rearrangement joins TRBV4-2 to TRBJ2-7, with a tentative D call TRBD1 (6 bases). This CDR3 has 14 amino acids. V lost 3 bases, J lost 3 bases, and 12 bases lay in between. Germline V gene data show CDR1 as LGHNA and CDR2 as YNFKEQ. The CDR3 protein is CASSHPGQIYEQYF. DNA for the CDR3: TGTGCCAGCAGCCACCCGGGACAAATCTACGAGCAGTACTTC.

The chain carries TRBV5-1 and TRBJ2-1; 10 bases fit TRBD2. V shed 4 bases, J shed 7 bases, and the junction held 11 bases outside the gene matches. Per germline, CDR1 SGHRS and CDR2 YFSETQ. This CDR3 spans 16 amino acids. The CDR3 spells CASSPIPSGGGNEQFF. CDR3 DNA sequence: TGCGCCAGCAGCCCGATTCCTAGCGGGGGAGGAAATGAGCAGTTCTTC.

This clone is a singleton in its sample. This chain links TRBV9 with TRBJ2-7; the D gene could be TRBD1 or TRBD2 (6 bases each). The CDR3 spans 14 residues. Germline V CDR1 and CDR2: SGDLS, YYNGEE. V gave up 0 bases and J gave up 2 bases, with 9 bases separating them. CDR3 nucleotide sequence: TGTGCCAGCAGCGTAGGGGGGGCTCCCTACGAGCAGTACTTC. It codes for CASSVGGAPYEQYF.

The chain uses TRBV19 and TRBJ1-1; TRBD1 is a possible D gene (5 bases). With 3 bases removed from V and 5 bases from J, the gap between germline ends came to 10 bases. Germline CDR1 LNHDA, CDR2 SQIVND (reference sequence). CDR3 length: 13 residues. DNA for the CDR3: TGTGCCAGTAGTATTCATAGGGGAACTGAAGCTTTCTTT. This encodes CASSIHRGTEAFF.